Listed below are T cell receptor beta chains from one sample, sequenced in a study of cytomegalovirus exposure and HLA in healthy donors. Measured with immunoSEQ multiplex PCR; TCRdb has only the in-frame clones, and not every one. Of about 160,000 clones in the sample, roughly four fifths were seen once. Sequencing was performed on PBMCs. These receptors were collected from a man between 45 and 60 years old in good health and CMV-seropositive. Both conserved end residues are part of each CDR3. A D gene is named only where the DNA matches it firmly. Rows may omit the clone size; those that give it use once, few, many or a size class.

TRBV7-6	TRBD1	.	15	TRBJ2-7	CASSPDRDRVYEQYF	TGTGCCAGCAGCCCCGACCGGGACAGGGTCTACGAGCAGTACTTC
TRBV28	TRBD2	.	15	TRBJ2-3	CASSDSAGGADTQYF	TGTGCCAGCAGCGATTCAGCGGGAGGGGCAGATACGCAGTATTTT
TRBV5-5	.	.	15	TRBJ2-7	CASSLWNRGTYEQYF	TGTGCCAGCAGCTTGTGGAACAGAGGGACCTACGAGCAGTACTTC
TRBV7-7	.	.	15	TRBJ2-7	CASSPDAGIAYEQYF	TGTGCTAGCAGCCCCGATGCGGGGATAGCCTACGAGCAGTACTTC
TRBV29-1	.	.	11	TRBJ2-1	CSAQGNNEQFF	TGCAGCGCTCAGGGGAACAATGAGCAGTTCTTC
TRBV5-6	TRBD2	.	15	TRBJ2-7	CASSSPGLAAYEQYF	TGTGCCAGCAGCTCGCCGGGACTAGCGGCTTACGAGCAGTACTTC
TRBV11-3	.	once	14	TRBJ1-1	CASSRRQPNTEAFF	TGTGCCAGCAGCCGTCGACAGCCGAACACTGAAGCTTTCTTT
TRBV18	.	.	14	TRBJ2-5	CASSPGEVQETQYF	TGTGCCAGCTCACCGGGTGAGGTCCAAGAGACCCAGTACTTC
TRBV18	.	.	17	TRBJ2-5	CASSPPYQGSPKETQYF	TGTGCCAGCTCACCACCGTACCAGGGGAGCCCCAAAGAGACCCAGTACTTC
TRBV27	.	.	13	TRBJ1-1	CASSFNGRAKAFF	TGTGCCAGCAGTTTTAATGGGAGGGCAAAGGCTTTCTTT
TRBV30	TRBD1	.	13	TRBJ1-6	CASPGQGTSPLHF	TGTGCCAGCCCGGGACAGGGGACTTCACCCCTCCACTTT
TRBV9	.	.	14	TRBJ1-6	CASSVEGGISPLHF	TGTGCCAGCAGCGTAGAAGGGGGTATCTCACCCCTCCACTTT
TRBV5-8	TRBD1	hyperexpanded	17	TRBJ1-3	CASSTRTGAYSGNTIYF	TGTGCCAGCAGCACCCGGACAGGCGCATACTCTGGAAACACCATATATTTT
TRBV19	.	.	13	TRBJ1-2	CASIPGRGHGYTF	TGTGCCAGTATCCCCGGCAGGGGACATGGCTACACCTTC
TRBV6-5	.	.	15	TRBJ1-1	CASSKRSGLNTEAFF	TGTGCCAGCAGCAAGAGGTCGGGGTTGAACACTGAAGCTTTCTTT
TRBV2	.	few	14	TRBJ1-1	CASSGGSRDTEAFF	TGTGCCAGCAGTGGAGGGTCGCGGGACACTGAAGCTTTCTTT
TRBV10-2	.	.	12	TRBJ2-2	CASSDRTGELFF	TGCGCCAGCAGTGATAGAACCGGGGAGCTGTTTTTT
TRBV4-1	.	.	16	TRBJ1-4	CASSLDRTVSTEKLFF	TGCGCCAGCAGCCTTGACAGGACGGTTTCTACGGAAAAACTGTTTTTT
TRBV28	TRBD1	.	14	TRBJ2-2	CASRQTGATGELFF	TGTGCCAGCAGACAAACAGGGGCCACCGGGGAGCTGTTTTTT
TRBV15	TRBD1	.	14	TRBJ2-5	CATSRDRGQETQYF	TGTGCCACCAGCAGGGACAGGGGGCAAGAGACCCAGTACTTC
TRBV5-4	.	.	13	TRBJ2-5	CASSSGGGETQYF	TGTGCCAGCAGCTCTGGTGGAGGAGAGACCCAGTACTTC
TRBV21-1	.	.	17	TRBJ2-5	CASSEYLPTGRRETQYF	TGTGCCAGCAGCGAATACCTCCCGACAGGGCGTAGAGAGACCCAGTACTTC
TRBV11-2	TRBD1	once	16	TRBJ1-4	CASSLDQVTGYEKLFF	TGTGCCAGCAGCTTAGATCAAGTGACAGGGTACGAAAAACTGTTTTTT
TRBV30	TRBD2	few	14	TRBJ2-1	CAGWTSGRSEEQFF	TGTGCCGGGTGGACTAGCGGGAGGTCAGAGGAGCAGTTCTTC
TRBV19	TRBD1	.	17	TRBJ2-5	CASSTRPSGTAQETQYF	TGTGCCAGTAGTACCCGTCCCTCCGGGACAGCTCAAGAGACCCAGTACTTC
TRBV19	TRBD1	.	16	TRBJ1-1	CASSRMGQGARTEAFF	TGTGCCAGTAGTAGGATGGGACAGGGGGCGAGGACTGAAGCTTTCTTT
TRBV7-2	.	.	14	TRBJ2-7	CASTKTSGSHEQYF	TGTGCCAGCACCAAGACTAGTGGGAGCCACGAGCAGTACTTC
TRBV28	TRBD2	.	14	TRBJ2-1	CASSWVVASGEQFF	TGTGCCAGCAGTTGGGTCGTGGCTAGCGGGGAGCAGTTCTTC
TRBV4-2	TRBD1	.	15	TRBJ2-7	CASSQDLKQGDAQYF	TGTGCCAGCAGCCAAGACCTTAAGCAGGGGGATGCGCAGTACTTC
TRBV11-2	.	few	18	TRBJ2-3	CASSLGKEGPAQADTQYF	TGTGCCAGCAGCTTAGGTAAGGAGGGGCCTGCTCAGGCAGATACGCAGTATTTT
TRBV10-3	.	.	12	TRBJ2-2	CAISRASGELFF	TGTGCCATCAGTAGAGCATCCGGGGAGCTGTTTTTT
TRBV9	.	.	15	TRBJ2-1	CASSVEGGDYNEQFF	TGTGCCAGCAGCGTAGAAGGGGGGGACTACAATGAGCAGTTCTTC
TRBV7-3	TRBD2	.	18	TRBJ2-1	CASSRQGLGGGAGNEQFF	TGTGCCAGCAGCCGACAGGGCCTCGGCGGGGGGGCCGGCAATGAGCAGTTCTTC
TRBV6-1	TRBD1	few	13	TRBJ1-6	CASNGQVDSPLHF	TGTGCCAGCAACGGACAGGTTGATTCACCCCTCCACTTT
TRBV15	TRBD2	.	16	TRBJ2-7	CATSRVAFSGGYEQYF	TGTGCCACCAGCAGAGTAGCCTTTAGCGGGGGCTACGAGCAGTACTTC
TRBV4-2	.	.	13	TRBJ2-2	CASSESGTGELFF	TGTGCCAGCAGCGAATCAGGGACCGGGGAGCTGTTTTTT
TRBV9	TRBD1	.	14	TRBJ1-1	CASSSRQGSTEAFF	TGTGCCAGCAGCTCTCGACAGGGTAGCACTGAAGCTTTCTTT
TRBV30	TRBD2	.	14	TRBJ2-3	CAWSISGGAYTQYF	TGTGCCTGGAGTATTAGCGGGGGAGCCTATACGCAGTATTTT
TRBV9	.	.	16	TRBJ2-2	CASSDSETRGTGELFF	TGTGCCAGCAGCGACTCCGAGACCAGGGGAACCGGGGAGCTGTTTTTT
TRBV28	TRBD2	.	17	TRBJ2-5	CASSFIRLAGQQETQYF	TGTGCCAGCAGTTTTATAAGACTAGCGGGACAGCAAGAGACCCAGTACTTC
TRBV30	.	.	12	TRBJ1-1	CAWSIGQRISFF	TGTGCCTGGAGTATAGGACAGCGGATTTCTTTCTTT
TRBV6-5	.	.	12	TRBJ1-1	CASSYGGTEAFF	TGTGCCAGCAGTTACGGGGGGACTGAAGCTTTCTTT
TRBV4-3	TRBD1	.	15	TRBJ1-2	CASSQEDPRQGGYTF	TGCGCCAGCAGCCAAGAAGATCCCCGACAGGGTGGCTACACCTTC
TRBV6-1	.	.	13	TRBJ2-2	CASSRLDTGELFF	TGTGCCAGCAGCAGGCTGGACACCGGGGAGCTGTTTTTT
TRBV28	.	.	17	TRBJ1-2	CASSPLSTGSAVYGYTF	TGTGCCAGCAGTCCCTTATCTACAGGGAGCGCAGTCTATGGCTACACCTTC
TRBV9	.	few	16	TRBJ1-3	CASSLANIYSGNTIYF	TGTGCCAGCAGCTTAGCCAATATCTACTCTGGAAACACCATATATTTT
TRBV5-6	.	.	13	TRBJ2-7	CASSLGRSYEQYF	TGTGCCAGCAGCTTGGGGAGATCCTACGAGCAGTACTTC